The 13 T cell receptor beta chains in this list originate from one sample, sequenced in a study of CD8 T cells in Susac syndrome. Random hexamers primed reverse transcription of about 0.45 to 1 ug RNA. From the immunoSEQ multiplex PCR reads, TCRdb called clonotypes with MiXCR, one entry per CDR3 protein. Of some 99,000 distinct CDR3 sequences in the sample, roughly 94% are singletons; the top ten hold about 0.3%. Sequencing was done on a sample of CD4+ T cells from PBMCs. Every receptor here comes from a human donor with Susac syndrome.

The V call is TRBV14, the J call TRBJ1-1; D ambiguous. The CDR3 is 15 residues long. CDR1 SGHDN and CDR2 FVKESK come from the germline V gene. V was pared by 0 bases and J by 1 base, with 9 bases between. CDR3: CASSQEAVRNTEAFF. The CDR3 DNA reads TGTGCCAGCAGCCAAGAGGCAGTACGGAACACTGAAGCTTTCTTT.

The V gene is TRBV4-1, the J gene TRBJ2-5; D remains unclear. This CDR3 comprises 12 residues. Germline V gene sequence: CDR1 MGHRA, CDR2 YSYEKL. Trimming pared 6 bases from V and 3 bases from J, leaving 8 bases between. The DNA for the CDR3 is TGCGCCAGCAGTTCATCCGAAGAGACCCAGTACTTC. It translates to CASSSSEETQYF.

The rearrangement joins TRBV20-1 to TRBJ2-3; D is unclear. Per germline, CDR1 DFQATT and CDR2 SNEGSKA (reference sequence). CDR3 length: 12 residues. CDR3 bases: TGCAGCTCACCGGGCTGGGCAGATACGCAGTATTTT. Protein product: CSSPGWADTQYF.

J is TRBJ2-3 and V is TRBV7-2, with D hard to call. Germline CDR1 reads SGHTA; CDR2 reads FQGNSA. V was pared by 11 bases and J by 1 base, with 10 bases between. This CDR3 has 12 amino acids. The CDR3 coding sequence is TGTGCCTACGCCCGAGGCACAGATACGCAGTATTTT. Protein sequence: CAYARGTDTQYF.

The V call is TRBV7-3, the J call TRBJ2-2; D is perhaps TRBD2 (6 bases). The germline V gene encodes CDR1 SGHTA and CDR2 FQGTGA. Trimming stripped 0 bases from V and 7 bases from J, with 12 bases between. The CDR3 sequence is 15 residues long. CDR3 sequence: CASSLTGTSGGELFF. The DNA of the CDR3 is TGTGCCAGCAGCTTAACAGGGACTTCTGGCGGGGAGCTGTTTTTT. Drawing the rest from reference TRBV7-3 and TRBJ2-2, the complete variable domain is GAGVSQTPSNKVTEKGKYVELRCDPISGHTALYWYRQSLGQGPEFLIYFQGTGAADDSGLPNDRFFAVRPEGSVSTLKIQRTERGDSAVYLCASSLTGTSGGELFFGEGSRLTVL.

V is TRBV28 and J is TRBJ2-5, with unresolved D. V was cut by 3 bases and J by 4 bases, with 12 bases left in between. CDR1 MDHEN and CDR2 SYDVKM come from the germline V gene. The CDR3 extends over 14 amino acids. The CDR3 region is CASSLSLLTETQYF. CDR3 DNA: TGTGCCAGCAGTTTGAGTCTCCTCACAGAGACCCAGTACTTC.

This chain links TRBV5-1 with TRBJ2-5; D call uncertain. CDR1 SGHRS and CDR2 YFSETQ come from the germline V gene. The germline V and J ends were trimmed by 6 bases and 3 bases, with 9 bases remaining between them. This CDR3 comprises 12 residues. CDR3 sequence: CASKAGEETQYF. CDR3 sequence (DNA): TGCGCCAGCAAGGCAGGAGAAGAGACCCAGTACTTC.

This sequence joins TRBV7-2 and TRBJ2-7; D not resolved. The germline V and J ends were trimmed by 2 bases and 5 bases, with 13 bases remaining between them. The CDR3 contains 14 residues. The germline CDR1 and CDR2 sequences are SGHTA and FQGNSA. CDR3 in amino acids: CASSLPRTVHEQYF. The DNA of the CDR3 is TGTGCCAGCAGCTTACCCCGGACGGTGCACGAGCAGTACTTC.

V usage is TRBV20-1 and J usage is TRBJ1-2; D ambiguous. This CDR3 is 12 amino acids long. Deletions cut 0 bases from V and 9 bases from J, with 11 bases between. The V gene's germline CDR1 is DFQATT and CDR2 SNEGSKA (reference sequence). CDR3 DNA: TGCAGTGCTAGAGAACTAGGTCTGAGCTACACCTTC. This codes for CSARELGLSYTF.

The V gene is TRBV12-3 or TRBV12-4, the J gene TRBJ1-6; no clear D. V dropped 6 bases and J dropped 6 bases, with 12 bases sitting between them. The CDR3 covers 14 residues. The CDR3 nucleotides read TGTGCCAGCAGGTCAACAGTACCTAATTCACCCCTCCACTTT. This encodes CASRSTVPNSPLHF.

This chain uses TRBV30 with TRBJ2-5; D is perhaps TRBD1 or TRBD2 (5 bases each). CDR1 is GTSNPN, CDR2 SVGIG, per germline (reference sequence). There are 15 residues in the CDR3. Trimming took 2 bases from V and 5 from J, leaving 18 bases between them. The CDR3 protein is CAWSPPGARRETQYF. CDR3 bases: TGTGCCTGGAGTCCCCCCGGGGCTAGAAGGGAGACCCAGTACTTC.

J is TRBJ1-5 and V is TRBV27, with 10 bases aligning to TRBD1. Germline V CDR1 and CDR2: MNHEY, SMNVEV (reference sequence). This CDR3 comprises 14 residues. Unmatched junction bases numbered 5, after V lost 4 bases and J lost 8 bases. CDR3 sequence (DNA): TGTGCCAGCAGTTCCGGGACAGGGGTGGAGCCCCAGCATTTT. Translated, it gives CASSSGTGVEPQHF.

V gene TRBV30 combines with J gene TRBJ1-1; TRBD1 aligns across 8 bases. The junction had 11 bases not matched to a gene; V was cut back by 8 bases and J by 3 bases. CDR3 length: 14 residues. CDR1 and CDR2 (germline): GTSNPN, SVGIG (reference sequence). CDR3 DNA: TGTGCCGGACGGGACAGGCTAAGGGACACTGAAGCTTTCTTT. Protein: CAGRDRLRDTEAFF.